This record concerns one TCR beta chain sequence. These data are taken from a study of cytomegalovirus exposure and HLA in healthy donors. Germline trimming cut 6 bases from V and 8 bases from J; bases unmatched to any gene: 11. From germline, CDR1 is MDHEN and CDR2 SYDVKM. The CDR3 is 14 residues long. The PCR made use of 60 Vbeta and 13 Jbeta primers. In the study's own analysis: Later reanalysis found roughly 80 million unique TCR beta chains, around 10 million of them shared. Assay: immunoSEQ multiplex PCR; the TCRdb copy retains only in-frame clones and omits some. V and J calls and clone size follow that table, whereas D and trimming were derived from the DNA. The sample has approximately 40,000 clones, approximately 90% seen once.

Sequencing input: PBMCs. This clonotype was sampled from a woman in her 40s in good health and CMV-seropositive. The chain employs TRBV28 and TRBJ1-2; TRBD1 matches 8 bases. In nucleotides, the CDR3 is TGTGCCAGCAGGACTCAGGGGGCTGGGGGGGGCTACACCTTC. Amino acid sequence: CASRTQGAGGGYTF.